This T cell receptor beta chain stems from a study of shared T cell receptors in the human thymus. Sequencing was performed with immunoSEQ multiplex PCR; in TCRdb, only in-frame clones are kept and a portion is missing. The sample has about 660,000 clones; approximately 90% are singletons. The CDR3 extends over 14 amino acids. V lost 5 bases and J 3 bases, leaving 12 bases between the germline ends. CDR1 and CDR2 from the germline V gene are MNHEY and SMNVEV (reference sequence). The same sample was also used in a study of human thymus T cells. In that study: There were highly overlapping thymic repertoires among unrelated individuals, as related research reported.

The clonotype was recovered from a boy in the first two years of life with a congenital heart defect. This rearrangement joins TRBV27 to TRBJ2-3; perhaps TRBD1 as D (6 bases). Material: thymocytes. CDR3 sequence (DNA): TGTGCCAGCAGTAAGGGGGAACGGACAGATACGCAGTATTTT. It specifies CASSKGERTDTQYF.